These 9 T cell receptor beta chains originate from one sample sequenced in a study of T cell changes during pregnancy in multiple sclerosis. Assay: immunoSEQ multiplex PCR; the TCRdb copy retains only in-frame clones and omits some. Of some 120,000 clones detected, 95% to 98% appear once; the ten largest clones hold 0.44%. This specimen consisted of peripheral blood, obtained after pregnancy. The source of these receptors is a female donor with multiple sclerosis, enrolled in a pregnancy study.

The chain recombines TRBV7-2 with TRBJ2-5; 8 nucleotides agree with TRBD2. The CDR3 sequence is 13 residues long. Losses at the gene ends were 5 bases for V and 5 bases for J; bases not matched to a gene: 4. CDR1 is SGHTA, CDR2 FQGNSA, per germline. The CDR3 nucleotides read TGTGCCAGCAGCCGTAGCGGGACCGAGACCCAGTACTTC. Its protein product is CASSRSGTETQYF.

This rearrangement joins TRBV7-2 to TRBJ2-2, with TRBD2 matching over 8 bases. In germline, CDR1 is SGHTA, CDR2 FQGNSA. V trimming: 3 bases; J trimming: 0 bases; junction bases outside the gene matches: 6. The CDR3 is made up of 17 amino acids. The CDR3 spells CASSFSSGSPNTGELFF. The CDR3 DNA reads as TGTGCCAGCAGCTTTTCTAGCGGGTCCCCGAACACCGGGGAGCTGTTTTTT. The whole variable domain, filled in from reference TRBV7-2 and TRBJ2-2, reads GAGVSQSPSNKVTEKGKDVELRCDPISGHTALYWYRQSLGQGLEFLIYFQGNSAPDKSGLPSDRFSAERTGGSVSTLTIQRTQQEDSAVYLCASSFSSGSPNTGELFFGEGSRLTVL.

This sequence joins TRBV10-3 and TRBJ2-2; weak D call: TRBD1 (8 bases). Germline V gene data show CDR1 as ENHRY and CDR2 as SYGVKD. V dropped 8 bases and J dropped 1 base, with 11 bases sitting between them. CDR3 length equals 14 residues. CDR3 sequence: CAIYRGGNTGELFF. The CDR3 nucleotides are TGTGCCATCTACAGGGGGGGGAACACCGGGGAGCTGTTTTTT.

In DNA form, the CDR3 reads TGTGCCAGCAGCTCCACCGAAACCTTAGCGGGAGAAGAGACCCAGTACTTC. This encodes CASSSTETLAGEETQYF. V and J are TRBV11-2 and TRBJ2-5; 9 bases line up with TRBD2. Germline V lookup: CDR1 SGHAT, CDR2 FQNNGV. The CDR3 contains 17 residues. The junction had 12 bases not matched to a gene; V was cut back by 4 bases and J by 3 bases.

V gene TRBV7-9 combines with J gene TRBJ2-3, with 7 nucleotides matching TRBD2. From germline, CDR1 is SEHNR and CDR2 FQNEAQ (reference sequence). V was clipped by 7 bases and J by 2 bases; unmatched bases: 12. The CDR3 is 16 amino acids. CDR3 loop: CASNPWGGTATDTQYF. The CDR3 region has the DNA TGTGCCAGCAACCCCTGGGGAGGGACTGCCACAGATACGCAGTATTTT.

The V gene is TRBV7-2, the J gene TRBJ2-2, with TRBD2 matching 7 bases. V lost 2 bases to trimming and J lost 2 bases; unmatched junction nucleotides: 5. Looked up from germline, CDR1 is SGHTA and CDR2 is FQGNSA. The CDR3 spans 16 residues. CDR3 amino acids: CASSLPGLPNTGELFF. The CDR3 region has the DNA TGTGCCAGCAGCTTACCGGGACTACCCAACACCGGGGAGCTGTTTTTT.

In DNA, the CDR3 is TGTGCCAGCAGCTTAGCGCCTCGGGGGAGAAGGCAAGAGACCCAGTACTTC. This codes for CASSLAPRGRRQETQYF. The rearrangement joins TRBV7-8 to TRBJ2-5; weak D call: TRBD2 (6 bases). Germline V gene sequence: CDR1 SGHVS, CDR2 FQNEAQ. CDR3 length equals 17 residues. V lost 0 bases, J lost 2 bases, and 16 bases lay in between. Full variable domain (outside the CDR3, taken from reference TRBV7-8 and TRBJ2-5): GAGVSQSPRYKVAKRGQDVALRCDPISGHVSLFWYQQALGQGPEFLTYFQNEAQLDKSGLPSDRFFAERPEGSVSTLKIQRTQQEDSAVYLCASSLAPRGRRQETQYFGPGTRLLVL.

This chain uses TRBV4-1 with TRBJ1-5; 8 nucleotides align to TRBD1. Germline V gene sequence: CDR1 MGHRA, CDR2 YSYEKL. The CDR3 runs to 15 residues. V lost 0 bases and J lost 6; bases outside the gene matches: 4. Written as DNA, the CDR3 is TGCGCCAGCAGCCAAGAGCAACAGGGGGGTCAGCCCCAGCATTTT. It translates to CASSQEQQGGQPQHF.

This clone was found once. The rearrangement joins TRBV28 to TRBJ1-1; D is perhaps TRBD1 (6 bases). Germline CDR1 and CDR2: MDHEN and SYDVKM. This CDR3 is built from 16 residues. V was trimmed by 5 bases and J by 8 bases, leaving 24 bases between them. This CDR3 reads CASSEPRSLRQAEAFF. As DNA, the CDR3 is TGTGCCAGCAGTGAACCCCGATCACTTCGACAGGCGGAAGCTTTCTTT.